This TCR beta chain was recovered during a study of CD8+CD57+ T cells in acquired aplastic anemia (dated by TCRdb to 2016 to 2018). Regarding the study in general: Extracted DNA from sorted CD4+ and CD8+ cells averaged about 2.9 ug, ranging from about 0.18 to 27.4 ug. CD8+CD57+ expansion was defined as frequency above the mean frequency observed in healthy subjects. Study-level results and caveats: No significant difference in CD8+ Simpson's diversity was found between patients and healthy controls (P=0.060). Although 25 to 30 CD8+ CDR3 sequences were shared by patients and controls, these sequences appeared highly expressed in patients and within the immunodominant clones of patients.

Expansion of CD8+CD57+ cells had been shown by flow cytometry in the patients chosen for sequencing. All patients had severe acquired aplastic anemia diagnosed by International Study of Aplastic Anemia and Agranulocytosis and Camitta criteria. At the time blood was sampled, none of the patients had received any therapy. TCR repertoires of sorted CD4+ and CD8+ blood T cells from severe aplastic anemia patients and healthy subjects were deep-sequenced in the study. Patients were enrolled under clinicaltrials.gov protocols 00001620, 01623167, 00001397, 00071045, 00081523 and 00961064 in the USA. Ficoll-Paque density gradient centrifugation was used to isolate peripheral blood mononuclear cells. Before DNA extraction, CD4+ and CD8+ T cells were sorted with FACS or magnetic beads. Profiling of TCR beta VDJ combinations and CDR3 sequences used genomic DNA as the template. An Illumina HiSeq 2000 was the platform used for TCR repertoire sequencing. Per the authors' processing: Repertoire assessment relied on Simpson's diversity index, CDR3 size and DJ length profiles, and TRBV/TRBJ rearrangement plots. The immunodominant clone was defined as the most abundant DNA sequence in deep sequencing data. CDR3 amino acid sequences were checked for sharing between subjects and were compared against published repertoires and the VDJdb database. Using fastp trimming at Q25 and MiXCR clonotype assembly, TCRdb reanalyzed the public sequencing data and kept in-frame beta chains. Identical CDR3 protein sequences are pooled into one entry, listed with their most common genes and DNA. TCRdb, not the original authors, processed these V and J calls. The sample records about 190,000 distinct CDR3 sequences, roughly half of which are singletons. The ten largest account for 8% to 10% of the sample.

With regard to this clonotype: Its antigen specificity is not known. Per-base quality was not reported, and no clone a single base away is much larger than it.

The sample was sorted CD4+, CD8+, or CD8+CD57+ T cells (not recorded which) from PBMCs. The receptor was isolated from a human donor with aplastic anemia.

The DNA sequence reads TGTGCCAGCAGCCAAGATGGGACAGGGACTGAGTATGGCTACACCTTC. This yields the protein CASSQDGTGTEYGYTF. The chain was built from TRBV14 and TRBJ1-2, with 9 junctional bases fitting TRBD1. Germline trimming amounts to 0 bases on V and 5 bases on J, with 7 as the count of junction bases outside the gene matches. CDR1 is given as SGHDN and CDR2 as FVKESK, both from the germline V gene. Taken from cysteine to phenylalanine, the CDR3 has 16 residues. Only the CDR3 DNA stays, 48 bases, in frame from base 1.